The 2 T cell receptor beta chains below come from one sample, sequenced in a study of high-grade serous ovarian cancer treatment subgroups. Tumor samples were obtained before definitive surgery or chemotherapy. Method: immunoSEQ multiplex PCR; TCRdb's copy keeps in-frame clones and lacks some. The sample shows more than 15,000 clones, roughly 80% of them seen only once. The specimen was tumor tissue. The receptor source for this set is a human donor with high-grade serous ovarian cancer.

The chain's CDR3 is CASRLTRSTDTQYF. DNA of the CDR3: TGTGCCAGCAGATTGACAAGAAGCACAGATACGCAGTATTTT. J is TRBJ2-3 and V is TRBV6-1; D not resolved. Germline CDR1 is MNHNS and CDR2 is SASEGT. This CDR3 has 14 residues. Trimming cost V 6 bases and J 0 bases, with 10 bases left between them.

The chain employs TRBV6-5 and TRBJ1-1; D is unresolved. CDR3 length: 13 amino acids. In germline, CDR1 is MNHEY, CDR2 SVGAGI. Trimming shortened V by 6 bases and J by 0 bases, and 8 bases separated the two germline ends. The CDR3 DNA reads as TGTGCCAGCAGCCCTCAACTGAACACTGAAGCTTTCTTT. This gives the protein CASSPQLNTEAFF.